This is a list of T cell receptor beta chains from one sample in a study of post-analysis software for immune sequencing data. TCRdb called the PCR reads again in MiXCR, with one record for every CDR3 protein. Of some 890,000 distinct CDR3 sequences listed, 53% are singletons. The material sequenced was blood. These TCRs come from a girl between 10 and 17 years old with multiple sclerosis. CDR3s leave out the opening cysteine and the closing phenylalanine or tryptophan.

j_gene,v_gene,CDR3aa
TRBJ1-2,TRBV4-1,ASSQEKQVKGYT
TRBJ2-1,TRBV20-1,SPLGAGLAEVYNEQF
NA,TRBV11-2,ASSSLGGQY
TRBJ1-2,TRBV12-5,ASGLVSGYT
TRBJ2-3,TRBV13,ASSQRPTLLSTDTQY
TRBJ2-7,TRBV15,ATSRTDRDSYEQY
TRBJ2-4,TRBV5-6,ASSTQGSENIQY
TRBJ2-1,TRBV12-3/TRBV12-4,ASTWGTRGDEQF
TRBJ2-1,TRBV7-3,ASSSSGGWPSGYNEQF
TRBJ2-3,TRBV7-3,ASSIGGGGDTQY
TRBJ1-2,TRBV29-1,SLGQGTNYGYT
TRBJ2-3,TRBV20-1,SASSGALKY
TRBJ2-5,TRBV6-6,ASSFKRGHFLEQY
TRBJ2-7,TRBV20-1,SAGLASYEQY
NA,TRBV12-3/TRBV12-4,ASSFSHPGAGGHGEQY
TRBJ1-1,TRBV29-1,SVRGRDFMNTEAF
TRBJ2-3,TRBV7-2,ASSSPKQLAGGPTDTQY
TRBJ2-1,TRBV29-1,SVGGYSYNEQF
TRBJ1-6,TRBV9,ASSVGAAERNSPLH
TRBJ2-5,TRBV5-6,ASSFRDPLREQY
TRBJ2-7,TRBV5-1,ASSLRGGMRASSYEQY
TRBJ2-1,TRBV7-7,ASSPTSGTLYNEQF
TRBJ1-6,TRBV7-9,ASSLLPGSPLH
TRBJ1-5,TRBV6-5,ASSSARGSQPQH
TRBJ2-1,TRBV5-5,ASSPYGGLLNEQF
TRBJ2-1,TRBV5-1,ASSLWLAGDNEQF
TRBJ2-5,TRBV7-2,ASSPNRGETQY
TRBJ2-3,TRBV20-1,SAIGQASKQY
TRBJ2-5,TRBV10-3,AISETGLPGETQY
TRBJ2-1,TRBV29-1,SVGNRVNEQF
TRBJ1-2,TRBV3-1,AGSRSPNYGYT
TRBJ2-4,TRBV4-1,ASSQVTRGRERY
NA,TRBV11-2,ASGTGGLPYEQY
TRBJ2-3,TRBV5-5,ASSGLAAADTQY
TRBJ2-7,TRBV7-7,ASSSESSYEQY
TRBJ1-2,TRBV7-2,ASSPRQGALGYT
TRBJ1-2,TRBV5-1,ASSHGTGPSYGYT
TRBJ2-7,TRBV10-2,ASRLAGTSYEQY
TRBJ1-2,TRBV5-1,ASSSLDRAANYGYT